The 26 T cell receptor beta chains below come from one sample, sequenced in a study of T-cell reconstitution after alpha-beta-depleted transplantation in children (dated by TCRdb to 2016 to 2017). The library was built by means of PCR. TCRdb shows the sequencer as Illumina HiSeq 2500. TCR library preparation used molecular barcoding, with unique molecular identifiers applied to normalize quantification of the TCRbeta repertoire. Clones were called with MiXCR by TCRdb after fastp trimmed the public reads at Q25, and only in-frame beta chains were retained. Each entry is one CDR3 protein sequence, shown with its most common DNA and genes. The sample records roughly 52,000 distinct CDR3 sequences, around 5.9% of which are singletons. The ten largest clones represent more than 30% of the sample. Per the publication, the time point label means: day 60 (about 2 months) after transplantation. The treatment or condition label here, explained by the study, means: allogeneic hematopoietic cell transplantation with graft depleted of TCRalphabeta T cells and CD19 B cells.

This material consisted of PBMCs, mostly from graft donor cells, taken 60 days after TCRalphabeta/CD19-depleted stem cell transplant. These receptors originate from a female patient aged 2-10 years who had a stem cell transplant for aplastic anemia, so the T cells may come from the graft donor.

Turning to this clonotype: The limits of the CDR3 on the DNA are not certain, so only TCRdb's listed CDR3 is given. This sequence joins TRBV5-2 and TRBJ1-3. TRBV5-2 is a pseudogene locus. The CDR3 is 15 amino acids long, termini counted. CDR3 sequence reads: CAMGPWVASGNTIYF.

This clonotype occurred many times. The chain carries TRBV20-1 and TRBJ2-3, with D perhaps TRBD1 or TRBD2 (5 bases each). The CDR3 runs to 12 residues. The germline CDR1 and CDR2 sequences are DFQATT and SNEGSKA (reference sequence). V was shortened by 6 bases and J by 3 bases, with 10 bases between the two germline ends. As DNA, the CDR3 is TGCAGTGCGGGGAGACAGACAGATACGCAGTATTTT. Encoded protein: CSAGRQTDTQYF.

This clonotype came up many times. This chain connects TRBV7-3 to TRBJ2-3; 9 nucleotides agree with TRBD2. The trim removed 4 bases at V and 5 bases at J, leaving 10 bases unmatched. Germline V gene data show CDR1 as SGHTA and CDR2 as FQGTGA. This CDR3 is 16 amino acids long. In DNA form, the CDR3 reads TGTGCCAGCAGCTCGAAGTTAGCGGGAGCTGGAGATACGCAGTATTTT. Translated, it gives CASSSKLAGAGDTQYF.

V and J are TRBV7-8 and TRBJ2-1, with D hard to call. The V gene's germline CDR1 is SGHVS and CDR2 FQNEAQ. The CDR3 has 15 residues. V lost 5 bases, J lost 0 bases, and 11 bases lay in between. The CDR3 DNA is TGTGCCAGCAGCGGGCCAGCGAGCTCCTACAATGAGCAGTTCTTC. It codes for CASSGPASSYNEQFF.

The table lists this clonotype with many counts. This chain links TRBV29-1 with TRBJ2-1; TRBD1 matches 11 bases. Germline V gene lookup returns CDR1 SQVTM and CDR2 ANQGSEA. The CDR3 covers 17 residues. J lost 4 bases, V lost 4 bases, and 12 bases had no gene match. The CDR3 is CSVGDTRDRGGYNEQFF. CDR3 nucleotide sequence: TGCAGCGTTGGGGATACCCGGGACAGGGGGGGATACAATGAGCAGTTCTTC.

This clonotype was seen a handful of times. J is TRBJ2-1 and V is TRBV6-2 or TRBV6-3; TRBD2 agrees at 8 bases. CDR1 is MNHEY and CDR2 is SVGEGT in the germline V gene. The V segment lost 0 bases and the J segment 3 bases; nucleotides outside the gene matches: 4. The CDR3 loop spans 16 amino acids. This CDR3 is CASSYSSGGFYNEQFF. CDR3 in DNA: TGTGCCAGCAGTTACTCGAGCGGGGGCTTCTACAATGAGCAGTTCTTC.

The rearrangement links TRBV5-1 to TRBJ2-1; 11 bases agree with TRBD2. The CDR3 totals 16 residues. CDR1 and CDR2 from the germline V gene are SGHRS and YFSETQ. The V gene end was trimmed by 3 bases and the J gene end by 6 bases; junction bases not matched to a gene: 8. CDR3 amino acids: CASSSGGTSGSNEQFF. In DNA, the CDR3 is TGCGCCAGCAGCTCGGGCGGGACTAGCGGTAGCAATGAGCAGTTCTTC.

This clonotype came up many times. The chain has TRBV20-1 and TRBJ2-3; D is ambiguous. The V and J ends lost 6 bases and 0 bases respectively, with 7 bases between them. CDR3 size: 12 residues. Germline-derived CDR1 and CDR2 are DFQATT and SNEGSKA (reference sequence). The CDR3 region is CSAVFSTDTQYF. The CDR3 DNA is TGCAGTGCCGTGTTCAGCACAGATACGCAGTATTTT.

This clonotype has at least ten counts. The genes are TRBV29-1 and TRBJ2-5, with D possibly being TRBD1 (7 bases). This CDR3 is built from 14 residues. Trimming took off 5 bases at V and 1 base at J, with 14 bases between the two ends. In germline, CDR1 is SQVTM, CDR2 ANQGSEA. CDR3 sequence: CSVRVRDSQETQYF. CDR3 bases: TGCAGCGTTCGAGTGCGGGACAGCCAAGAGACCCAGTACTTC.

This clonotype was detected ten times or more. This sequence joins TRBV4-1 and TRBJ2-6; D is unresolved. The germline V and J ends were trimmed by 1 base and 0 bases, with 4 bases remaining between them. Germline values: CDR1 MGHRA, CDR2 YSYEKL. The CDR3 is 15 residues long. The CDR3 sequence is CASSQANSGANVLTF. CDR3 bases: TGCGCCAGCAGCCAAGCAAACTCTGGGGCCAACGTCCTGACTTTC.

The gene calls are TRBV7-9 and TRBJ1-2; D gene uncertain. The CDR3 contains 15 residues. Germline-derived CDR1 and CDR2 are SEHNR and FQNEAQ (reference sequence). The V and J ends lost 1 base and 2 bases respectively, with 11 bases between them. This CDR3 is CASSLDPTANYGYTF. In DNA form, the CDR3 reads TGTGCCAGCAGCTTAGACCCAACAGCAAACTATGGCTACACCTTC.

This clonotype is termed medium-sized (0.01 to 0.1%). The chain couples TRBV11-2 to TRBJ2-3; 8 bases agree with TRBD1. The CDR3 runs 16 residues. V lost 4 bases, J lost 0 bases, and 6 bases stayed unmatched. From germline, CDR1 is SGHAT and CDR2 FQNNGV. Written as DNA, the CDR3 is TGTGCCAGCAGCTGGAGACAGGGGATGAGCACAGATACGCAGTATTTT. Protein product: CASSWRQGMSTDTQYF.

This clonotype was detected only a few times. V and J are TRBV6-5 and TRBJ2-2, with 7 bases identical to TRBD1. The germline CDR1 and CDR2 sequences are MNHEY and SVGAGI. Losses at the gene ends were 6 bases for V and 1 base for J; bases not matched to a gene: 8. This CDR3 is 16 amino acids long. CDR3 nucleotide sequence: TGTGCCAGCAGGATACAGGGGTCCCTGAACACCGGGGAGCTGTTTTTT. The encoded protein is CASRIQGSLNTGELFF.

This clonotype has ten or more counts. This chain joins TRBV20-1 and TRBJ1-1; D unclear. V was clipped by 4 bases and J by 4 bases, with 10 bases between them. The germline CDR1 and CDR2 sequences are DFQATT and SNEGSKA (reference sequence). The CDR3 contains 12 residues. CDR3 residues: CSATRGRTEAFF. In nucleotides, the CDR3 is TGCAGTGCTACCAGAGGGCGCACTGAAGCTTTCTTT.

This clonotype was counted ten times or more. The chain employs TRBV6-5 and TRBJ1-6; 8 nucleotides line up with TRBD1. The germline V gene encodes CDR1 MNHEY and CDR2 SVGAGI. The CDR3 contains 16 residues. With 4 bases clipped from V and 7 bases from J, the junction kept 9 bases outside the gene matches. This CDR3 is CASSFIQGAGNSPLHF. The DNA of the CDR3 is TGTGCCAGCAGTTTCATCCAGGGGGCAGGGAATTCACCCCTCCACTTT.

This clonotype was detected many times. The rearrangement links TRBV7-3 to TRBJ1-1, with TRBD1 as a possible D gene (6 bases). Trimming pared 1 base from V and 3 bases from J, leaving 6 bases between. This CDR3 spans 13 amino acids. Germline V gene sequence: CDR1 SGHTA, CDR2 FQGTGA. The DNA for the CDR3 is TGTGCCAGCAGCTTAAACAGGGACACTGAAGCTTTCTTT. It is translated as CASSLNRDTEAFF.

There are a few counts of this clonotype. The chain's CDR3 is CASRHDRGQDYEQYF. DNA for the CDR3: TGTGCCAGCAGGCATGACAGGGGGCAAGACTACGAGCAGTACTTC. The chain employs TRBV6-5 and TRBJ2-7, with 10 nucleotides matching TRBD1. Looked up from germline, CDR1 is MNHEY and CDR2 is SVGAGI. The CDR3 length is 15 residues. The V and J ends lost 6 bases and 3 bases, in that order; junction bases with no gene match: 8.

This clonotype was seen repeatedly, ten times or more. CDR3 DNA: TGTGCCAGCAGCCAAGTGGATGGGTTTACTGACTATGGCTACACCTTC. It encodes CASSQVDGFTDYGYTF. The chain combines TRBV3-1 with TRBJ1-2; D uncertain. V was cut by 1 base and J by 3 bases, with 15 bases left in between. CDR1 and CDR2 from the germline V gene are LGHDT and YNNKEL (reference sequence). This CDR3 has 16 amino acids.

In this sample, this clonotype turned up many times. This chain uses TRBV3-1 with TRBJ2-3, with 8 bases that match TRBD2. Germline V CDR1 and CDR2: LGHDT, YNNKEL (reference sequence). This CDR3 spans 14 amino acids. Trimming took 4 bases from V and 6 from J; bases not matched to a gene: 6. In DNA, the CDR3 is TGTGCCAGCAGCCCCTGGACTAGCAGCGATACGCAGTATTTT. It is translated as CASSPWTSSDTQYF.

In this sample, this clonotype turned up a few times. V is TRBV2 and J is TRBJ2-1; 7 nucleotides line up with TRBD1. V dropped 5 bases and J dropped 8; count of bases not matched to a gene: 3. The CDR3 contains 12 residues. Germline values: CDR1 SNHLY, CDR2 FYNNEI. The CDR3 protein is CASSTQGHEQFF. CDR3 DNA: TGTGCCAGCAGTACACAGGGGCATGAGCAGTTCTTC. The full variable domain, with the rest looked up from reference TRBV2 and TRBJ2-1, is EPEVTQTPSHQVTQMGQEVILRCVPISNHLYFYWYRQILGQKVEFLVSFYNNEISEKSEIFDDQFSVERPDGSNFTLKIRSTKLEDSAMYFCASSTQGHEQFFGPGTRLTVL.

This clonotype was detected many times. The J gene is TRBJ2-7, the V gene TRBV10-3, with D maybe TRBD2 (5 bases). V lost 0 bases to trimming and J lost 5 bases, with 14 bases between them. The CDR3 is made up of 15 amino acids. Germline lookup yields CDR1 ENHRY and CDR2 SYGVKD. CDR3 DNA sequence: TGTGCCATCAGTGAGTCGGCCCGGACCGGGGACGAGCAGTACTTC. Encoded protein: CAISESARTGDEQYF.

In its sample, this clonotype was seen many times. The rearrangement joins TRBV20-1 to TRBJ2-5; D is tentatively TRBD1 or TRBD2 (6 bases each). The CDR3 runs to 13 residues. Trimming pared 3 bases from V and 7 bases from J, leaving 15 bases between. The V gene's germline CDR1 is DFQATT and CDR2 SNEGSKA (reference sequence). In DNA form, the CDR3 reads TGCAGTGCTAGCCCAAACCCGGGGGCGACCCAGTACTTC. Residues: CSASPNPGATQYF.

This clonotype was found many times. This chain joins TRBV20-1 and TRBJ2-3; D gene unclear. Looked up from germline, CDR1 is DFQATT and CDR2 is SNEGSKA (reference sequence). The V gene lost 5 bases and the J gene lost 1 base, with 7 bases spanning the gap. The CDR3 has 12 residues. The CDR3 here is CSALIGTDTQYF. Here the CDR3 DNA reads TGCAGTGCTCTCATCGGCACAGATACGCAGTATTTT.

Many counts were recorded for this clonotype. V is TRBV29-1 and J is TRBJ1-1; D unclear. This CDR3 contains 11 residues. Per germline, CDR1 SQVTM and CDR2 ANQGSEA. The V and J ends lost 3 bases and 7 bases respectively, with 9 bases between them. The chain's CDR3 is CSVDTLFEAFF. Here the CDR3 DNA reads TGCAGCGTTGACACCCTGTTTGAAGCTTTCTTT.

This clonotype has at least ten counts. The chain combines TRBV7-2 with TRBJ2-5; D is possibly TRBD2 (6 bases). Germline V gene lookup returns CDR1 SGHTA and CDR2 FQGNSA. The germline V and J ends were trimmed by 5 bases and 9 bases, with 19 bases remaining between them. CDR3 length: 14 residues. The CDR3 nucleotides are TGTGCCAGCAGCCACTACACGGGCGGGGATGCCCAGTACTTC. Its translation: CASSHYTGGDAQYF.

This clonotype was recorded many times. This CDR3 is CSARDELGREAQSTEAFF. CDR3 coding DNA: TGCAGTGCTAGAGATGAACTGGGACGGGAGGCCCAGAGCACTGAAGCTTTCTTT. The genes are TRBV20-1 and TRBJ1-1, with D possibly TRBD1 on 5 matching bases. The CDR3 covers 18 residues. The V gene's germline CDR1 is DFQATT and CDR2 SNEGSKA (reference sequence). The V and J ends lost 0 bases and 4 bases respectively, with 24 bases between them.